The 14 T cell receptor beta chains given below trace back to one sample, sequenced in a study of blood T cells in healthy people across ages (dated by TCRdb to the mid-2010s). Library preparation used 5' RACE. A second about 7 to 12 cycle PCR used a sample-barcoded 5' primer and a J-beta primer mix. TCRdb took the public reads, trimmed them with fastp at Q25, ran MiXCR for clone calling and kept in-frame beta chains. Entries are consolidated by CDR3 protein sequence, retaining the most common genes and DNA. The table for this sample lists fewer than 2,000,000 distinct CDR3 sequences; approximately 39% of them were counted only once. The ten largest account for about 21% of the sample. The sequencing input was blood. These TCRs come from a human donor in good health.

This rearrangement joins TRBV6-5 to TRBJ1-2; TRBD1 might be the D (5 bases). This CDR3 is 11 amino acids long. The germline V and J ends were trimmed by 8 bases and 6 bases, with 10 bases remaining between them. Germline loops: CDR1 MNHEY, CDR2 SVGAGI. CDR3 DNA sequence: TGTGCCAGCTATGCAGGGAATGGCTACACCTTC. This gives the protein CASYAGNGYTF.

This chain uses TRBV29-1 with TRBJ1-3; 9 nucleotides match TRBD1. The V segment lost 4 bases and the J segment 7 bases; nucleotides outside the gene matches: 14. CDR3 length: 16 residues. Looked up from germline, CDR1 is SQVTM and CDR2 is ANQGSEA. The CDR3 here is CSVGVAEDRGSNTIYF. In DNA, the CDR3 is TGCAGCGTTGGGGTGGCCGAGGACAGGGGTTCGAACACCATATATTTT. Using reference TRBV29-1 and TRBJ1-3 for the parts outside the CDR3, the full variable domain is SAVISQKPSRDICQRGTSLTIQCQVDSQVTMMFWYRQQPGQSLTLIATANQGSEATYESGFVIDKFPISRPNLTFSTLTVSNMSPEDSSIYLCSVGVAEDRGSNTIYFGEGSWLTVV.

The chain combines TRBV20-1 with TRBJ2-5, with TRBD1 identical over 8 bases. The closer fit of TRBJ2-7 to the DNA end suggests the J call may be wrong. The germline CDR1 and CDR2 sequences are DFQATT and SNEGSKA (reference sequence). The CDR3 length is 15 residues. CDR3 nucleotides: TGCAGTGCAAGGACAGGGTTTGGTTTGTGGGGCGAGCAGTACTTC. Translation: CSARTGFGLWGEQYF.

This clonotype was observed a handful of times. The chain has TRBV24-1 and TRBJ1-2; no reliable D call. V was trimmed by 1 base and J by 8 bases, leaving 10 bases between them. The CDR3 contains 13 residues. Germline V gives CDR1 KGHDR, CDR2 SFDVKD. The CDR3 sequence is CATSDFTEKGYTF. The CDR3 DNA is TGTGCCACCAGTGATTTTACGGAAAAGGGCTACACCTTC.

This clonotype was seen a few times. The chain joins TRBV6-5 to TRBJ1-5; 7 bases map to TRBD1. This CDR3 contains 13 residues. Looked up from germline, CDR1 is MNHEY and CDR2 is SVGAGI. After removal of 8 bases from V and 4 bases from J, the junction contained 5 bases not matched to a gene. The CDR3 protein is CASGGQANQPQHF. For the CDR3, the DNA is TGTGCCAGCGGAGGACAGGCTAATCAGCCCCAGCATTTT.

J is TRBJ2-7 and V is TRBV5-6; possibly TRBD1 for D (6 bases). CDR1 and CDR2 from the germline V gene are SGHDT and YYEEEE. V shed 4 bases and J shed 7 bases, with 12 bases lying between them. CDR3 length: 12 residues. The CDR3 bases are TGTGCCAGCAGCCCAGTTACAGGGGAGCAGTACTTC. This translates into CASSPVTGEQYF.

This chain joins TRBV2 and TRBJ1-2; D might be TRBD1 (6 bases). Germline CDR1 reads SNHLY; CDR2 reads FYNNEI. Trimming left V 6 bases short and J 8 bases short, with 16 bases between. The CDR3 covers 13 residues. CDR3 region: CASSETGYLGYTF. CDR3 nucleotide sequence: TGTGCCAGCAGCGAGACAGGCTATCTAGGCTACACCTTC.

This clonotype was seen a few times. The chain employs TRBV5-6 and TRBJ1-2; D gene unclear. Germline V CDR1 and CDR2: SGHDT, YYEEEE. Between the trimmed V and J ends, which lost 0 bases and 4 bases, there was a span of 10 bases. There are 14 residues in the CDR3. In DNA form, the CDR3 reads TGTGCCAGCAGCTTGGGCAGGAATGTCTATGGCTACACCTTC. It codes for CASSLGRNVYGYTF. The full variable domain, completed using reference TRBV5-6 and TRBJ1-2, is DAGVTQSPTHLIKTRGQQVTLRCSPKSGHDTVSWYQQALGQGPQFIFQYYEEEERQRGNFPDRFSGHQFPNYSSELNVNALLLGDSALYLCASSLGRNVYGYTFGSGTRLTVV.

This clonotype appeared many times. V is TRBV9 and J is TRBJ2-7; D possibly uses TRBD1 or TRBD2 (5 bases each). CDR3 size: 15 residues. The germline CDR1 and CDR2 sequences are SGDLS and YYNGEE. The germline V and J ends were trimmed by 0 bases and 1 base, with 11 bases remaining between them. Here the CDR3 reads CASSVAGTASYEQYF. For the CDR3, the DNA is TGTGCCAGCAGCGTAGCCGGGACGGCGTCCTACGAGCAGTACTTC.

The J gene is TRBJ2-3, the V gene TRBV28, with a weak D call TRBD2 (5 bases). Deletions cut 3 bases from V and 2 bases from J, with 12 bases between. Germline loops: CDR1 MDHEN, CDR2 SYDVKM. The CDR3 sequence is 15 residues long. The CDR3 spells CASSLERRPTDTQYF. As DNA, the CDR3 is TGTGCCAGCAGTTTGGAGCGGCGCCCCACAGATACGCAGTATTTT. The whole variable domain, remainder taken from reference TRBV28 and TRBJ2-3, is DVKVTQSSRYLVKRTGEKVFLECVQDMDHENMFWYRQDPGLGLRLIYFSYDVKMKEKGDIPEGYSVSREKKERFSLILESASTNQTSMYLCASSLERRPTDTQYFGPGTRLTVL.

This clonotype was counted between two and nine times. V usage is TRBV20-1 and J usage is TRBJ2-3; D not resolved. In germline, CDR1 is DFQATT, CDR2 SNEGSKA (reference sequence). Trimming left V 3 bases short and J 6 bases short, with 10 bases between. The CDR3 extends over 12 amino acids. The CDR3 reads CSASLGSDTQYF. In DNA, the CDR3 is TGCAGTGCTAGTCTGGGGTCCGATACGCAGTATTTT.

This sequence joins TRBV7-9 and TRBJ1-1; possibly TRBD1 for D (5 bases). The V end was cut by 6 bases, the J end by 8 bases, with 13 bases between. Per germline, CDR1 SEHNR and CDR2 FQNEAQ (reference sequence). CDR3 length: 12 amino acids. Written as DNA, the CDR3 is TGTGCCAGCAGTTCGGGGGGATCGGAAGCTTTCTTT. As protein: CASSSGGSEAFF.

CDR3 sequence: CASSGREGTVSDEQFF. CDR3 nucleotide sequence: TGTGCCAGCAGTGGACGGGAAGGGACCGTAAGCGATGAGCAGTTCTTC. The rearrangement uses TRBV6-1 and TRBJ2-1; D could derive from TRBD1 or TRBD2 (5 bases each). V dropped 4 bases and J dropped 8 bases, with 21 bases sitting between them. The CDR3 sequence is 16 residues long. Germline V gene data show CDR1 as MNHNS and CDR2 as SASEGT.

This clonotype was seen only a few times. This chain links TRBV4-1 with TRBJ2-7; no definite D call. Germline V gene lookup returns CDR1 MGHRA and CDR2 YSYEKL. Trimming removed 0 bases from V and 3 bases from J, with 12 bases in between. This CDR3 region has 15 residues. Here the CDR3 DNA reads TGCGCCAGCAGCCAAGATGTTAACGGGTACTACGAGCAGTACTTC. It yields the protein CASSQDVNGYYEQYF.